These 6 T cell receptor beta chains were all obtained from the same sample, sequenced in a study of T cells expressing NK-cell markers. From the 5' RACE reads, TCRdb lists one entry per CDR3 protein and no DNA. The listing contains about 460,000 distinct CDR3 sequences. The sample taken for sequencing was blood T cells: a sorted CD56 or NKG2C T cell subset, CD4+ or CD8+ T cells, or bulk PBMC T cells (not recorded which). Every receptor here comes from a woman between 50 and 59 years old in good health.

V and J are TRBV20-1 and TRBJ2-1; TCRdb's D call of TRBD2 is untestable without DNA. Germline V CDR1 and CDR2: DFQATT, SNEGSKA (reference sequence). This CDR3 spans 15 amino acids. CDR3 region: CSAKPRARSYNEQFF.

CDR3: CASSEVAGVPEQYF. This sequence joins TRBV2 and TRBJ2-7; TCRdb reports TRBD2, a call that lacks DNA to check it against. CDR3 length: 14 amino acids. The V gene's germline CDR1 is SNHLY and CDR2 FYNNEI. The whole variable domain, remainder taken from reference TRBV2 and TRBJ2-7, is EPEVTQTPSHQVTQMGQEVILRCVPISNHLYFYWYRQILGQKVEFLVSFYNNEISEKSEIFDDQFSVERPDGSNFTLKIRSTKLEDSAMYFCASSEVAGVPEQYFGPGTRLTVT.

The gene calls are TRBV29-1 and TRBJ2-3; TCRdb calls TRBD2, which cannot be checked without DNA. This CDR3 is built from 16 residues. The germline CDR1 and CDR2 sequences are SQVTM and ANQGSEA. The CDR3 region is CSVLPRLAIRTDTQYF.

The chain links TRBV29-1 to TRBJ1-1; there is no DNA to check the TCRdb D call of TRBD1. Germline values: CDR1 SQVTM, CDR2 ANQGSEA. This CDR3 region has 12 residues. The CDR3 is CSVGTPGLEAFF.

The chain recombines TRBV2 with TRBJ2-7; without DNA, the TCRdb call of TRBD2 cannot be checked. CDR3 size: 15 residues. Germline V CDR1 and CDR2: SNHLY, FYNNEI. The CDR3 reads CASSLERERFYEQYF.

The rearrangement joins TRBV25-1 to TRBJ1-2; the D call from TCRdb, TRBD1, cannot be confirmed without DNA. CDR3 length: 14 residues. The V gene's germline CDR1 is MGHDK and CDR2 SYGVNS. The CDR3: CASSELGRGGGYTF.